This is a list of T cell receptor beta chains from one sample in a study of blood T cell repertoires in COVID-19. The method was immunoSEQ multiplex PCR; TCRdb's version includes in-frame clones alone and lacks a portion of them. The top ten hold just under 6.5% of the sample, which has about 350,000 clones, around 87% seen once. Sequenced: peripheral blood. The receptors stem from a woman aged 50 to 60 with COVID-19, enrolled during active disease. CDR3s include the opening cysteine and the closing phenylalanine or tryptophan. A D gene is named only where the DNA matches it firmly. Clone sizes are given selectively: once, few, many, or a class where the clone is expanded.

V gene	D gene	clone size	J gene	CDR3 protein	CDR3 DNA
TRBV21-1	.	.	TRBJ2-7	CASSRTGDPTYEQYF	TGTGCCAGCAGCCGCACAGGGGACCCAACCTACGAGCAGTACTTC
TRBV7-6	.	.	TRBJ1-1	CASSLARGASTEAFF	TGTGCCAGCAGCTTAGCGCGGGGCGCGAGCACTGAAGCTTTCTTT
TRBV19	.	.	TRBJ1-1	CASSMTELNTEAFF	TGTGCCAGTAGTATGACAGAACTGAACACTGAAGCTTTCTTT
TRBV30	TRBD1	.	TRBJ2-5	CASRQGGETQYF	TGTGCCTCCCGACAGGGGGGAGAGACCCAGTACTTC
TRBV5-8	.	.	TRBJ1-3	CASSETAGNTIYF	TGTGCCAGCAGCGAGACAGCTGGAAACACCATATATTTT
TRBV29-1	TRBD1	.	TRBJ2-1	CSVIQGSFNEQFF	TGCAGCGTCATACAGGGGTCTTTCAATGAGCAGTTCTTC
TRBV30	.	.	TRBJ2-1	CAWSRYNEQFF	TGTGCCTGGAGTCGTTACAATGAGCAGTTCTTC
TRBV5-6	TRBD2	.	TRBJ2-2	CASSLQTSPSHTGELFF	TGTGCCAGCAGCCTTCAGACTAGCCCATCCCACACCGGGGAGCTGTTTTTT
TRBV30	.	.	TRBJ1-2	CAWSVRQPADGYTF	TGTGCCTGGAGTGTACGTCAGCCGGCGGATGGCTACACCTTC
TRBV19	.	once	TRBJ2-1	CASSHMSSRNEQFF	TGTGCCAGTTCCCATATGTCCTCTCGGAATGAGCAGTTCTTC
TRBV10-3	TRBD1	.	TRBJ1-3	CAIRSGGLDTIYF	TGTGCCATCAGATCAGGGGGCTTAGACACCATATATTTT
TRBV5-1	.	.	TRBJ2-7	CASPRLARKPEQYF	TGCGCCAGCCCAAGGCTAGCGCGGAAACCCGAGCAGTACTTC
TRBV10-3	.	.	TRBJ1-1	CAISERGVDRTEAFF	TGTGCCATCAGTGAACGGGGGGTTGATCGGACTGAAGCTTTCTTT
TRBV10-1	TRBD1	once	TRBJ2-7	CASSGGSTGTTYEQYF	TGCGCCAGCAGTGGTGGTTCGACAGGGACAACCTACGAGCAGTACTTC
TRBV2	TRBD1	.	TRBJ2-3	CASNLGQGVSTDTQYF	TGTGCCAGCAACTTAGGACAGGGTGTGAGCACAGATACGCAGTATTTT
TRBV19	.	.	TRBJ2-7	CASSMWESPYEQYF	TGTGCCAGTAGTATGTGGGAGTCGCCCTACGAGCAGTACTTC
TRBV5-1	TRBD1	.	TRBJ2-6	CASSSTTGAGANVLTF	TGCGCCAGCAGCTCCACTACAGGGGCTGGGGCCAACGTCCTGACTTTC
TRBV3-1/TRBV3-2	.	.	TRBJ1-1	CASSQGYQGEAFF	TGTGCCAGCAGCCAAGGTTATCAGGGTGAAGCTTTCTTT
TRBV29-1	TRBD1	.	TRBJ1-2	CSVEGPPAGGHYGYTF	TGCAGCGTTGAAGGACCCCCGGCAGGGGGACACTATGGCTACACCTTC
TRBV7-2	TRBD2	.	TRBJ2-5	CASSPAVPGGEETQYF	TGTGCCAGCAGCCCGGCGGTACCGGGAGGTGAGGAGACCCAGTACTTC
TRBV18	TRBD2	once	TRBJ2-1	CASSPFVTSGSSSYNEQFF	TGTGCCAGCTCACCATTTGTGACTAGCGGGAGTAGCTCCTACAATGAGCAGTTCTTC
TRBV19	TRBD2	.	TRBJ2-7	CASSISAGVLREQYF	TGTGCCAGTAGTATCTCAGCGGGAGTCCTCCGCGAGCAGTACTTC
TRBV11-2	TRBD2	few	TRBJ2-3	CASSLTSGRAGFVTDTQYF	TGTGCCAGCAGCTTAACTAGCGGGAGGGCCGGATTTGTGACAGATACGCAGTATTTT
TRBV9	.	.	TRBJ2-4	CASSVGGWDKNIQYF	TGTGCCAGCAGCGTAGGGGGCTGGGACAAAAACATTCAGTACTTC
TRBV6-5	.	.	TRBJ1-6	CASSYSVRDLALHF	TGTGCCAGCAGTTACTCTGTTCGGGACTTAGCCCTCCACTTT
TRBV6-4	.	.	TRBJ1-2	CASSPHQEGGGYTF	TGTGCCAGCAGTCCTCACCAGGAGGGAGGAGGCTACACCTTC
TRBV5-1	.	.	TRBJ2-4	CASSQTTSMYIQYF	TGCGCCAGCAGCCAGACAACTAGCATGTACATTCAGTACTTC
TRBV18	.	.	TRBJ2-1	CASSPPDRIHNEQFF	TGTGCCAGCTCACCCCCCGACAGGATCCACAATGAGCAGTTCTTC
TRBV5-1	TRBD1	.	TRBJ2-7	CASSLAGTGPPYEQYF	TGCGCCAGCAGCTTGGCCGGGACAGGTCCTCCCTACGAGCAGTACTTC
TRBV15	TRBD1	.	TRBJ2-7	CATSAPTGKGYSYEQYF	TGTGCCACCAGCGCCCCGACAGGGAAAGGGTACTCCTACGAGCAGTACTTC
TRBV4-2	TRBD1	.	TRBJ1-6	CASSQGWEGQGFSPLHF	TGTGCCAGCAGCCAGGGTTGGGAGGGACAGGGGTTTTCACCCCTCCACTTT
TRBV5-1	TRBD2	.	TRBJ2-1	CASSPWTSSYNEQFF	TGCGCCAGCAGCCCTTGGACTAGCTCCTACAATGAGCAGTTCTTC
TRBV18	TRBD2	.	TRBJ2-1	CASSPPGTSDRNEQFF	TGTGCCAGCTCACCACCCGGGACTAGTGATCGGAATGAGCAGTTCTTC
TRBV7-2	.	.	TRBJ1-3	CASSSAFVRFSGNTIYF	TGTGCCAGCAGCTCCGCCTTCGTCAGATTCTCTGGAAACACCATATATTTT
TRBV6-5	TRBD1	.	TRBJ1-2	CASSPQGMEGYTF	TGTGCCAGCAGCCCACAGGGGATGGAAGGCTACACCTTC
TRBV7-2	TRBD2	.	TRBJ2-1	CASSLTGGTNEQFF	TGTGCCAGCAGCTTAACGGGAGGGACGAATGAGCAGTTCTTC
TRBV7-2	TRBD2	.	TRBJ2-7	CASSLGGRRHEQYF	TGTGCCAGCAGCTTGGGCGGGAGGAGGCACGAGCAGTACTTC
TRBV5-6	TRBD1	.	TRBJ1-1	CASSFASGTENTEAFF	TGTGCCAGCAGCTTCGCCTCCGGGACAGAGAACACTGAAGCTTTCTTT
TRBV10-2	TRBD1	few	TRBJ2-1	CASSERGTGGHEQFF	TGCGCCAGCAGTGAGAGGGGGACAGGGGGCCATGAGCAGTTCTTC
TRBV28	.	.	TRBJ1-2	CASSTGGKGYTF	TGTGCCAGCTCTACGGGGGGCAAAGGCTACACCTTC
TRBV7-2	.	.	TRBJ2-1	CASSLWSATQVDYNEQFF	TGTGCCAGCAGCTTATGGTCGGCTACCCAGGTCGACTACAATGAGCAGTTCTTC
TRBV9	TRBD2	.	TRBJ2-2	CASSVAVAGYTGELFF	TGTGCCAGCAGCGTAGCGGTAGCGGGATACACCGGGGAGCTGTTTTTT
TRBV10-2	.	.	TRBJ2-5	CASGQAQETQYF	TGCGCCAGCGGGCAGGCACAAGAGACCCAGTACTTC
TRBV5-5	.	.	TRBJ1-1	CASSPGARNTEAFF	TGTGCCAGCAGTCCCGGAGCGAGAAACACTGAAGCTTTCTTT
TRBV13	.	.	TRBJ1-2	CASSATGRGYTF	TGTGCCAGCAGCGCCACGGGTAGGGGCTACACCTTC
TRBV2	.	.	TRBJ1-3	CASHINPGNTIYF	TGTGCCAGCCACATAAATCCTGGAAACACCATATATTTT
TRBV5-8	.	.	TRBJ1-1	CASSDYAAGVPNTEAFF	TGTGCCAGCAGTGACTACGCCGCGGGAGTGCCGAACACTGAAGCTTTCTTT
TRBV30	.	.	TRBJ2-3	CAWELVWGTDTQYF	TGTGCCTGGGAACTAGTGTGGGGCACAGATACGCAGTATTTT
TRBV10-3	.	.	TRBJ2-3	CAISVTDTQYF	TGTGCCATCAGCGTCACAGATACGCAGTATTTT
TRBV7-2	.	.	TRBJ2-7	CASSFDRPTYEQYF	TGTGCCAGCAGCTTTGACAGGCCAACCTACGAGCAGTACTTC
TRBV30	.	.	TRBJ1-1	CAWNLAWETEAFF	TGTGCCTGGAATCTCGCCTGGGAGACTGAAGCTTTCTTT
TRBV27	TRBD1	once	TRBJ1-1	CASSRRRQGANTEAFF	TGTGCCAGCAGCCGCCGACGACAGGGGGCGAACACTGAAGCTTTCTTT
TRBV7-2	.	.	TRBJ1-2	CASSQPPSSRDTF	TGTGCCAGCAGCCAACCCCCCTCTTCGAGGGACACCTTC
TRBV6-5	.	.	TRBJ2-7	CATGVPYEQYF	TGTGCCACCGGGGTTCCCTACGAGCAGTACTTC
TRBV6-5	TRBD1	once	TRBJ1-1	CASSYSRQGNTEAFF	TGTGCCAGCAGTTACTCAAGACAGGGCAACACTGAAGCTTTCTTT
TRBV5-1	TRBD2	.	TRBJ2-7	CASSLLQTSGINEQYF	TGCGCCAGCAGCTTATTACAGACTAGCGGGATCAACGAGCAGTACTTC
TRBV4-1	TRBD1	once	TRBJ2-7	CASSLKNGQGLSYEQYF	TGCGCCAGCAGCCTAAAAAACGGACAGGGACTCTCCTACGAGCAGTACTTC
TRBV4-1	TRBD1	.	TRBJ1-2	CASSQDRGTGANYGYTF	TGCGCCAGCAGCCAAGATCGGGGGACAGGGGCTAACTATGGCTACACCTTC
TRBV11-2	TRBD2	.	TRBJ2-1	CASSLTSGTYNEQFF	TGTGCCAGCAGCCTCACTAGCGGGACCTACAATGAGCAGTTCTTC
TRBV7-9	TRBD1	.	TRBJ2-1	CASSYGQGAYNEQFF	TGTGCCAGCAGCTATGGACAGGGGGCGTACAATGAGCAGTTCTTC